This T cell receptor beta chain was retrieved from a study of early T cells in non-severe SARS-CoV-2 infection (dated by TCRdb to about 2021). Some background on the complete study: Because TCR sequencing relied on bulk RNA taken from unsorted whole blood, pairing of alpha and beta chains was not possible. Results and caveats for the whole study, not just this receptor: VDJdb matching was skewed toward anti-spike CD8 responses and likely underestimated virus-specific expansions by missing private and CD4 specificities.

The library was made by 5' RACE. The reads were generated on a NextSeq 500. In the TCR library protocol, unique molecular identifiers were attached to individual cDNA molecules to correct for PCR bias and sequencing error. Sequencing covered both TCR alpha and beta chains, and within each sample the abundances of alpha and beta sequences were tightly co-correlated. Under the source paper's analysis protocol: V gene, J gene and CDR3 annotation of TCR sequences was performed with Decombinator V4. TCRs were defined as expanded if a significant change between any two time points was detected under a Poisson model with p below 0.0001. Abundances of TCRs were expressed as counts per million after normalisation to the total number of TCRs sequenced in each sample. TRAV1-2 paired with TRAJ12, TRAJ20 or TRAJ33 defined MAIT TCRs, while TRAV10 paired with TRAJ18 defined iNKT TCRs. VDJdb, accessed on 1 November 2021, was searched for TCRs annotated for CMV, EBV and SARS-CoV-2, and TCRs annotated for more than one antigen were excluded. The raw public reads went through TCRdb reprocessing: fastp at Q25, MiXCR clone calling, in-frame beta chains kept. CDR3 protein duplicates are merged, each entry listing the most common genes and DNA. These V and J calls are TCRdb output, not the study's own analysis. This sample gives tens of thousands of distinct CDR3 sequences in total; around 6% of them show up just once. The ten largest clones capture 4.5% to 5.5% of the sample.

V is reduced by 2 bases and J by 5 bases, leaving a spacing of 16 bases between them. Measured from the cysteine to the phenylalanine, the CDR3 is 16 residues long. The read is trimmed to its CDR3 DNA, 48 bases read in frame from base 1. CDR1 is given as MNHEY and CDR2 as SVGAGI, both from the germline V gene. The study was a case-control design nested within a healthcare worker cohort in London, UK, with weekly nasopharyngeal swab PCR tests and blood sampling. Healthcare workers were recruited during the week of the UK lockdown, between 23 and 31 March 2020, and followed weekly for up to 16 weeks. As to this clonotype: This clone's antigen is unknown. Per-base qualities were not stored, and no clone one base away is much larger.

The chain is encoded by TRBV6-5 joined to TRBJ2-4; the D segment could be TRBD2, given 5 matching bases. The sequence was collected from an adult who was a healthcare worker with PCR-confirmed SARS-CoV-2 infection or an uninfected control (not recorded which). The sequenced sample consisted of whole blood. The CDR3 region: CASSYPPQSGENIQYF. The bases are TGTGCCAGCAGTTACCCGCCCCAGAGCGGAGAAAACATTCAGTACTTC.